This TCR beta chain was found in a study of CD8+ T cells in alopecia areata. About the study: Treated patients swallowed 5 to 10 mg of oral tofacitinib twice daily.

Trimming took 3 bases from V and 6 from J, leaving 10 bases between them. CDR1 SGHVS and CDR2 FQNEAQ come from the germline V gene. The CDR3 has 13 residues. Extraction and reverse transcription of RNA yielded cDNA as the sequencing template. Profiling relied on immunoSEQ multiplex PCR, and the TCRdb table lists in-frame clones only, not all of them. There are some 190,000 clones in the sample; more than 55% occur only once, and approximately 1.2% lies in the top ten. Study-level results: On tofacitinib, scalp clonality and expanded CD8+ clones among top 100 fell significantly. Unlike in mice, where it was clearer, TCR sharing across patients was less clear, possibly HLA-related. Clonality in lesional scalp, especially alopecia totalis/universalis, exceeded that of normal scalp.

This clone has only a few counts. Its antigen is not known. Treatment noted: oral pan-JAK inhibitor, 5-10 mg twice daily. The rearrangement joins TRBV7-8 to TRBJ2-3; D call uncertain. The sequence was obtained from a human donor with alopecia areata. This material consisted of CD4+ T cells sorted from blood, taken around week 50, from a patient treated with tofacitinib. The CDR3 region is CASSFEGPDTQYF. The CDR3, as DNA: TGTGCCAGCAGCTTTGAAGGTCCCGATACGCAGTATTTT. Looking up the rest from reference TRBV7-8 and TRBJ2-3 gives the full variable domain: GAGVSQSPRYKVAKRGQDVALRCDPISGHVSLFWYQQALGQGPEFLTYFQNEAQLDKSGLPSDRFFAERPEGSVSTLKIQRTQQEDSAVYLCASSFEGPDTQYFGPGTRLTVL.